Below, one T cell receptor beta chain is given with its context. The entry originates in a study of CD8 T cells in Susac syndrome. An input of about 0.5 to 1 ug of RNA was subjected to reverse transcription using random hexamers. An immunoSEQ multiplex PCR generated amplified TCR beta CDR3 products spanning 54 Vbeta and 13 Jbeta. Each CDR3 protein gets one entry after TCRdb re-called the immunoSEQ multiplex PCR reads with MiXCR. The table lists 100,000 or so distinct CDR3 sequences, around 96% of them singletons, with approximately 0.33% in the top ten. Trimming cost V 7 bases and J 6 bases, with 13 bases left between them. There are 12 residues in the CDR3. Germline V gene sequence: CDR1 SQVTM, CDR2 ANQGSEA. In Susac syndrome patients, recently defined diagnostic criteria for definite or probable disease were met. Bulk CD8+ and CD4+ cells came from magnetic negative isolation; CD8+ TEMRA by FACS.

The V and J genes are TRBV29-1 and TRBJ2-1, with a weak D call TRBD1 (6 bases). The clonotype originates from a human donor with Susac syndrome. Sequenced input: CD8+ T cells from PBMCs. The CDR3 bases are TGCAGCGCCAGGGGAAATCGCAATGAGCAGTTCTTC. As protein: CSARGNRNEQFF.